This passage covers 21 T cell receptor beta chains from one sample sequenced in a study of control samples from healthy donors and cancer patients. Sequenced by immunoSEQ multiplex PCR; TCRdb stores in-frame clones only, minus some. Of 160,000 or so clones in the sample, around 94% were seen once. Sequenced material: PBMCs. The receptors here all came from a man in his 60s with colorectal cancer.

The V and J genes are TRBV10-3 and TRBJ1-2; no clear D. The CDR3 contains 12 residues. Trimming shortened V by 4 bases and J by 6 bases, and 9 bases separated the two germline ends. Germline V gene lookup returns CDR1 ENHRY and CDR2 SYGVKD. CDR3 nucleotide sequence: TGTGCCATCAGTGGGGGTGGGGATGGCTACACCTTC. The encoded protein is CAISGGGDGYTF.

This chain links TRBV5-5 with TRBJ2-5, with 7 bases identical to TRBD2. Germline CDR1 and CDR2: SGHKS and YYEKEE (reference sequence). J was trimmed by 0 bases and V by 4 bases; bases with no gene match: 9. The CDR3 runs 16 residues. The CDR3 DNA reads TGTGCCAGCAGCGAGGCACTAGCGAGGTACCAAGAGACCCAGTACTTC. Its translation: CASSEALARYQETQYF.

The rearrangement joins TRBV7-2 to TRBJ1-2; 8 positions agree with TRBD1. The CDR3 is made up of 13 amino acids. CDR1 SGHTA and CDR2 FQGNSA come from the germline V gene. Unmatched junction bases numbered 6, after V lost 5 bases and J lost 7 bases. The CDR3 DNA is TGTGCCAGCAGCCCTAGCGGGACAGGTGGCTACACCTTC. Protein sequence: CASSPSGTGGYTF. Based on the CDR3 plus reference TRBV7-2 and TRBJ1-2, the full variable domain is GAGVSQSPSNKVTEKGKDVELRCDPISGHTALYWYRQSLGQGLEFLIYFQGNSAPDKSGLPSDRFSAERTGGSVSTLTIQRTQQEDSAVYLCASSPSGTGGYTFGSGTRLTVV.

This chain links TRBV5-8 with TRBJ1-1; 10 bases fit TRBD1. The CDR3 extends over 18 amino acids. Per germline, CDR1 SGHTS and CDR2 YDEGEE. The junction had 12 bases not matched to a gene; V was cut back by 4 bases and J by 0 bases. For the CDR3, the DNA is TGTGCCAGCAGCATAAGACAGGGGGCGAGAGGAATGAACACTGAAGCTTTCTTT. Translation gives CASSIRQGARGMNTEAFF.

The chain combines TRBV5-1 with TRBJ2-7, with a weak D call TRBD1 (5 bases). Looked up from germline, CDR1 is SGHRS and CDR2 is YFSETQ. V dropped 1 base and J dropped 3 bases, with 8 bases sitting between them. The CDR3 consists of 13 residues. CDR3 DNA: TGCGCCAGCAGCTTGTCAGGGAACTACGAGCAGTACTTC. This sequence encodes CASSLSGNYEQYF.

The table lists this clone with a count of one. The chain uses TRBV7-2 and TRBJ1-5; D not certain. The length of the CDR3 is 14 residues. V lost 4 bases to trimming and J lost 5 bases, with 12 bases between them. Germline V gene lookup returns CDR1 SGHTA and CDR2 FQGNSA. The CDR3 loop reads CASSSSSTDQPQHF. The CDR3 nucleotides are TGTGCCAGCAGCTCGTCCTCGACCGATCAGCCCCAGCATTTT.

This clone was recorded once. This chain links TRBV6-2 or TRBV6-3 with TRBJ1-1, with D tentatively TRBD1 (5 bases). Trimming pared 4 bases from V and 0 bases from J, leaving 9 bases between. There are 14 residues in the CDR3. Germline CDR1 is MNHEY and CDR2 is SVGEGT. CDR3 protein: CASSWGNLNTEAFF. The CDR3 coding sequence is TGTGCCAGCAGTTGGGGCAATTTGAACACTGAAGCTTTCTTT.

The gene calls are TRBV7-2 and TRBJ1-2, with D possibly TRBD1 on 5 matching bases. This CDR3 is 15 amino acids long. Germline CDR1 and CDR2: SGHTA and FQGNSA. Between the trimmed V and J ends, which lost 1 base and 4 bases, there was a span of 13 bases. CDR3 coding DNA: TGTGCCAGCAGCTTAGGAGGGGCTAACAGCTATGGCTACACCTTC. Its translation: CASSLGGANSYGYTF.

J is TRBJ2-2 and V is TRBV19, with D perhaps given as TRBD1 or TRBD2 (5 bases each). CDR1 and CDR2 (germline): LNHDA, SQIVND (reference sequence). The V end lost 8 bases, the J end lost 6 bases, and 16 bases lay between the germline ends. This CDR3 is built from 14 residues. In nucleotides, the CDR3 is TGTGCCAGTGCCACTCAGGGAGCCGCCGGGGAGCTGTTTTTT. This encodes CASATQGAAGELFF.

This chain joins TRBV7-2 and TRBJ2-7, with D possibly being TRBD1 or TRBD2 (5 bases each). The CDR3 is made up of 15 amino acids. Germline CDR1 reads SGHTA; CDR2 reads FQGNSA. Trimming left V 1 base short and J 0 bases short, with 10 bases between. In DNA, the CDR3 is TGTGCCAGCAGCTTAGGGGACGCAAGCTCCTACGAGCAGTACTTC. The encoded protein is CASSLGDASSYEQYF.

The rearrangement joins TRBV4-2 to TRBJ1-2, with 7 nucleotides matching TRBD1. J gave up 5 bases and V 5 bases, and 17 bases lay outside the gene matches. The germline gives CDR1 LGHNA, CDR2 YNFKEQ. The CDR3 runs to 17 residues. CDR3 loop: CASSRNQLGTERYGYTF. CDR3 coding DNA: TGTGCCAGCAGCAGGAACCAGCTTGGGACAGAAAGATATGGCTACACCTTC.

V is TRBV5-1 and J is TRBJ2-2; perhaps TRBD1 as D (5 bases). The CDR3 loop spans 16 amino acids. The ends were cut back, 1 base at V and 0 bases at J, with 10 bases in the middle. From germline, CDR1 is SGHRS and CDR2 YFSETQ. The CDR3 region has the DNA TGCGCCAGCAGCTTGACGACAGCTTCGAACACCGGGGAGCTGTTTTTT. Translated, it gives CASSLTTASNTGELFF.

The chain recombines TRBV30 with TRBJ2-7; 9 nucleotides align to TRBD1. Germline-derived CDR1 and CDR2 are GTSNPN and SVGIG (reference sequence). The V and J ends lost 3 bases and 3 bases, in that order; junction bases with no gene match: 9. The CDR3 totals 15 residues. As DNA, the CDR3 is TGTGCCTGGAGCCCGCGGGACAGGGCTATCTACGAGCAGTACTTC. Protein: CAWSPRDRAIYEQYF.

The rearrangement joins TRBV10-1 to TRBJ2-3, with a possible D match to TRBD2 (6 bases). In germline, CDR1 is WNHNN, CDR2 SYGVQD (reference sequence). The CDR3 has 16 amino acids. The V and J ends lost 3 bases and 0 bases respectively, with 13 bases between them. CDR3 sequence: CASSDFGLSSTDTQYF. As DNA, the CDR3 is TGCGCCAGCAGTGACTTCGGACTAAGCAGCACAGATACGCAGTATTTT.

V and J are TRBV6-6 and TRBJ1-2; 7 bases line up with TRBD1. From germline, CDR1 is MNHNY and CDR2 SVGAGI (reference sequence). V gave up 3 bases and J gave up 2 bases; unmatched junction bases: 6. The CDR3 runs 15 residues. CDR3 nucleotides: TGTGCCAGCAGTTATACCGGACAGGAGAACTATGGCTACACCTTC. Translation gives CASSYTGQENYGYTF.

The chain joins TRBV18 to TRBJ1-4; D might be TRBD1 (5 bases). CDR3 size: 13 residues. Per germline, CDR1 KGHSH and CDR2 LQKENI. V was pared by 7 bases and J by 7 bases, with 13 bases between. The CDR3 nucleotides are TGTGCCAGCTGGTCGGGGCAGGGTGAAAAACTGTTTTTT. This sequence encodes CASWSGQGEKLFF.

This clone was observed a few times. This chain links TRBV6-5 with TRBJ2-5; TRBD1 matches 8 bases. CDR3 length: 15 residues. Germline V gene sequence: CDR1 MNHEY, CDR2 SVGAGI. J gave up 5 bases and V 3 bases, and 8 bases lay outside the gene matches. The CDR3 region is CASSYQGAFGETQYF. The CDR3 DNA follows: TGTGCCAGCAGTTATCAGGGGGCCTTTGGGGAGACCCAGTACTTC.

The chain recombines TRBV30 with TRBJ2-2; 7 bases map to TRBD1. This CDR3 contains 14 residues. Germline CDR1 and CDR2: GTSNPN and SVGIG (reference sequence). Germline trimming cut 0 bases from V and 6 bases from J; bases unmatched to any gene: 4. CDR3 bases: TGTGCCTGGAGTGTGACAGGGACCTCCGGGGAGCTGTTTTTT. As protein: CAWSVTGTSGELFF.

Within the sample, this clone is medium-sized. The chain has TRBV10-3 and TRBJ1-2; weak D call: TRBD1 (6 bases). This CDR3 is 16 amino acids long. Per germline, CDR1 ENHRY and CDR2 SYGVKD. V shed 1 base and J shed 4 bases, with 16 bases lying between them. The CDR3 sequence is CAISEFGGAGSYGYTF. CDR3 DNA: TGTGCCATCAGTGAGTTTGGGGGCGCCGGGTCCTATGGCTACACCTTC.

The chain uses TRBV7-9 and TRBJ2-3; D not certain. The length of the CDR3 is 12 residues. V was trimmed by 4 bases and J by 1 base, leaving 3 bases between them. CDR1 is SEHNR, CDR2 FQNEAQ, per germline (reference sequence). CDR3 loop: CASSSRTDTQYF. In DNA, the CDR3 is TGTGCCAGCAGCTCCCGCACAGATACGCAGTATTTT.

V usage is TRBV6-4 and J usage is TRBJ2-7; weak D call: TRBD2 (5 bases). V was clipped by 4 bases and J by 0 bases, with 19 bases between them. Germline V gene sequence: CDR1 MRHNA, CDR2 SNTAGT. This CDR3 region has 17 residues. CDR3 sequence: CASSGSLGGRSSYEQYF. The CDR3 nucleotides are TGTGCCAGCAGTGGTTCCTTAGGAGGAAGGAGCTCCTACGAGCAGTACTTC.